Below are 7 T cell receptor beta chains sequenced from a single sample in a study of identical twins (TCRdb year 2016). The library relied on 5' RACE. TCRdb shows the sequencer as Illumina HiSeq 2000. The public reads were run again by TCRdb, first through fastp at Q25 and then through MiXCR, and only productive beta chains were kept. Rows are unified per CDR3 protein, each entry keeping the most common DNA and genes. The sample table lists 250,000 or so distinct CDR3 sequences, approximately 8.3% of them with a count of one. The ten top clones hold less than 4% of the sample. These data also formed part of another study, on yellow fever vaccine responses in identical twins.

The source material was CD8+ T cells sorted from blood. The receptor source for this set is a woman under 30 in good health.

At least ten counts were recorded for this clonotype. The gene calls are TRBV2 and TRBJ2-1, with a tentative D call TRBD2 (5 bases). This CDR3 region has 15 residues. CDR1 and CDR2 from the germline V gene are SNHLY and FYNNEI. V lost 8 bases and J 7 bases, leaving 21 bases between the germline ends. The CDR3: CASDEGEGLRNEQFF. The CDR3 DNA reads as TGTGCCAGCGACGAGGGAGAGGGTCTTAGGAATGAGCAGTTCTTC. Supplemented by reference TRBV2 and TRBJ2-1, the full variable domain reads EPEVTQTPSHQVTQMGQEVILRCVPISNHLYFYWYRQILGQKVEFLVSFYNNEISEKSEIFDDQFSVERPDGSNFTLKIRSTKLEDSAMYFCASDEGEGLRNEQFFGPGTRLTVL.

The rearrangement joins TRBV27 to TRBJ2-7; TRBD2 agrees at 11 bases. Losses at the gene ends were 0 bases for V and 3 bases for J; bases not matched to a gene: 1. The V gene's germline CDR1 is MNHEY and CDR2 SMNVEV (reference sequence). There are 15 residues in the CDR3. The CDR3 DNA reads as TGTGCCAGCAGTTTATCGGGACTAGCGGTCTACGAGCAGTACTTC. It translates to CASSLSGLAVYEQYF.

The V call is TRBV14, the J call TRBJ2-7; TRBD1 matches at 7 bases. The V gene end was trimmed by 3 bases and the J gene end by 4 bases; junction bases not matched to a gene: 9. Per germline, CDR1 SGHDN and CDR2 FVKESK. The CDR3 length is 15 residues. The CDR3 is CASSHPSDRRYEQYF. In nucleotides, the CDR3 is TGTGCCAGCAGCCATCCTTCGGACAGGCGGTACGAGCAGTACTTC.

Here the CDR3 reads CASSLGGQSTEAFF. CDR3 sequence (DNA): TGTGCCAGCAGTTTAGGAGGGCAGAGCACTGAAGCTTTCTTT. The gene calls are TRBV27 and TRBJ1-1; D is unclear. V lost 2 bases, J lost 4 bases, and 11 bases lay in between. CDR3 size: 14 residues. Germline-derived CDR1 and CDR2 are MNHEY and SMNVEV (reference sequence).

This clonotype was recorded at least ten times. The chain joins TRBV24-1 to TRBJ2-1, with D possibly TRBD1 on 6 matching bases. V was cut by 4 bases and J by 1 base, with 10 bases left in between. Germline V gene sequence: CDR1 KGHDR, CDR2 SFDVKD. The CDR3 has 15 amino acids. CDR3 protein: CATSEDRFSYNEQFF. The CDR3 bases are TGTGCCACCAGTGAAGACAGGTTTTCCTACAATGAGCAGTTCTTC.

This clonotype was seen at least ten times. The rearrangement joins TRBV28 to TRBJ2-1, with TRBD2 matching 7 bases. The CDR3 totals 16 residues. The V gene's germline CDR1 is MDHEN and CDR2 SYDVKM. V shed 6 bases and J 5 bases; nucleotides not matched to a gene: 13. CDR3 coding DNA: TGTGCCAGCAGAAGACTGGGGGGGTCGACGGACAATGAGCAGTTCTTC. This encodes CASRRLGGSTDNEQFF.

This clonotype showed up many times. The J gene is TRBJ2-3, the V gene TRBV10-3, with D possibly being TRBD2 (6 bases). Per germline, CDR1 ENHRY and CDR2 SYGVKD. The CDR3 totals 14 residues. V gave up 3 bases and J gave up 4 bases, with 11 bases separating them. This CDR3 is CAISDGGSADTQYF. The DNA for the CDR3 is TGTGCCATCAGTGATGGGGGGAGTGCAGATACGCAGTATTTT.